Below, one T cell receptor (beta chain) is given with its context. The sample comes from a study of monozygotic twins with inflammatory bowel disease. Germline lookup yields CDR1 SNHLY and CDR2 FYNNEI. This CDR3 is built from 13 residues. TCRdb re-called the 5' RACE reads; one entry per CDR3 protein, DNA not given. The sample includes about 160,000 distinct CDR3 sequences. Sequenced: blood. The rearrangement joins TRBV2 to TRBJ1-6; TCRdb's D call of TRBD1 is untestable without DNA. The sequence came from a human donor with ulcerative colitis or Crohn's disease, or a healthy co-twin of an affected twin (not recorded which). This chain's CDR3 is CASKGRGDSPLHF.